These 7 T cell receptor beta chains came from one sample sequenced in a study of blood T cell repertoires in COVID-19. Data came from immunoSEQ multiplex PCR; TCRdb stores just in-frame clones and leaves some out. The sample has about 120,000 clones, roughly four fifths seen once. Material: peripheral blood. All receptors derive from a human donor in a cohort sampled during active COVID-19.

This chain uses TRBV24-1 with TRBJ2-1; a possible D gene is TRBD2 (6 bases). The CDR3 runs to 16 residues. Germline V gene sequence: CDR1 KGHDR, CDR2 SFDVKD. Trimming pared 5 bases from V and 9 bases from J, leaving 22 bases between. CDR3 DNA: TGTGCCACCAGTGGTACTGGGGCGGAGGACTATGCTGAGCAGTTCTTC. Residues: CATSGTGAEDYAEQFF.

The chain has TRBV5-1 and TRBJ2-3; TRBD2 aligns across 10 bases. Germline V lookup: CDR1 SGHRS, CDR2 YFSETQ. CDR3 length: 18 residues. V shed 4 bases and J 4 bases; nucleotides not matched to a gene: 15. As DNA, the CDR3 is TGCGCCAGCAGCGGAAGGGCGACTTTCAGCGGGGGGGCAGATACGCAGTATTTT. Translating gives CASSGRATFSGGADTQYF.

Written as DNA, the CDR3 is TGTGCCAGCAGCTTTGGAGTAGCGGGGGGCCGAGAGACCCAGTACTTC. This gives the protein CASSFGVAGGRETQYF. The V gene is TRBV7-9, the J gene TRBJ2-5, with 10 bases fitting TRBD2. Trimming cost V 3 bases and J 4 bases; bases outside gene matches: 8. The CDR3 is 16 amino acids. Germline-derived CDR1 and CDR2 are SEHNR and FQNEAQ (reference sequence).

This clone came up once. This chain links TRBV6-2 or TRBV6-3 with TRBJ2-3; 11 bases match TRBD2. This CDR3 has 17 amino acids. The junction had 9 bases not matched to a gene; V was cut back by 2 bases and J by 5 bases. Germline CDR1 reads MNHEY; CDR2 reads SVGEGT. The CDR3 protein is CASSYRGSGGALDTQYF. The CDR3 region has the DNA TGTGCCAGCAGTTACCGAGGTAGCGGGGGGGCCCTAGATACGCAGTATTTT.

Worth noting for this clone: The DNA is omitted, as the CDR3 cannot be located on it reliably, and the CDR3 follows TCRdb's listing. The V and J genes are TRBV12-2 and TRBJ1-6. TRBV12-2 corresponds to a pseudogene. The CDR3 totals 16 residues, both ends included. CDR3 sequence reads: CASRLVAAGSFTPLHF.

V and J are TRBV20-1 and TRBJ2-3; 10 nucleotides match TRBD2. V was pared by 3 bases and J by 0 bases, with 6 bases of the junction left unmatched. Germline V gene sequence: CDR1 DFQATT, CDR2 SNEGSKA (reference sequence). The CDR3 consists of 16 residues. CDR3 in DNA: TGCAGTGCTAGTCCCATAGCGGGGGGTAGCACAGATACGCAGTATTTT. Amino acid sequence: CSASPIAGGSTDTQYF.

The chain links TRBV28 to TRBJ1-1; 7 bases are shared with TRBD1. Per the germline V gene, CDR1 is MDHEN and CDR2 is SYDVKM. Trimming cost V 5 bases and J 0 bases; bases outside gene matches: 9. The CDR3 extends over 16 amino acids. CDR3 sequence: CASSLGTVRVNTEAFF. CDR3 sequence (DNA): TGTGCCAGCAGTCTGGGGACAGTAAGAGTGAACACTGAAGCTTTCTTT.